In this sample, the clone carrying this T cell receptor (beta chain) turned up a few times. This record comes from a study of T cells in Graves' hyperthyroidism and ophthalmopathy. The CDR3 contains 15 residues. Trimming at V came to 2 bases and at J to 5 bases, leaving 7 bases not matched to a gene. In germline, CDR1 is MNHEY, CDR2 SVGEGT. TCR beta CDR3 sequences were amplified from RNA transcripts. Using the HTBI primer set, a first-round RT-PCR was run on the TCR CDR3. TCRdb recomputed calls from the multiplex PCR reads with MiXCR, one row per CDR3 protein. The sample lists a few hundred thousand distinct CDR3 sequences, more than 20% occurring once.

The V and J genes are TRBV6-2 or TRBV6-3 and TRBJ2-5; 8 bases are a match to TRBD1. Sequenced material: blood. The TCR comes from a man over 45 with Graves' hyperthyroidism. CDR3 in DNA: TGTGCCAGCAGTTACGGGGGGACAGGTGGCGAGACCCAGTACTTC. This sequence encodes CASSYGGTGGETQYF.